This is a list of T cell receptor beta chains from one sample in a study of T cells in Graves' hyperthyroidism and ophthalmopathy. TCRdb redid the calling of the multiplex PCR reads with MiXCR, one entry per CDR3 protein. Among fewer than 650,000 distinct CDR3 sequences listed, around 13% were seen once. Sequencing input: blood. These receptors all stem from a young woman with Graves' hyperthyroidism that later progressed to Graves' ophthalmopathy. Both conserved end residues are part of each CDR3. The D gene is left open where the match is weak. Clone size is given for some rows only: seen once, a few or many times, or a class if the clone is expanded.

J,size,D,V,CDR3,DNA
TRBJ2-1,many,-,TRBV14,CASSQWNEQFF,TGTGCCAGCAGCCAATGGAATGAGCAGTTCTTC
TRBJ2-7,few,TRBD1,TRBV5-1,CASSLGQGPSYEQYF,TGCGCCAGCAGCTTGGGACAGGGCCCTTCCTACGAGCAGTACTTC
TRBJ1-6,few,-,TRBV19,CASSSKDTYYSPLHF,TGTGCCAGTAGTTCTAAGGACACATACTATTCACCCCTCCACTTT
TRBJ2-7,many,-,TRBV7-2,CASSLSRYEQYF,TGTGCCAGCAGCCTCTCGCGGTACGAGCAGTACTTC
TRBJ2-3,many,-,TRBV28,CASSSDRTVDTQYF,TGTGCCAGCAGTTCAGACAGGACCGTAGATACGCAGTATTTT
TRBJ2-7,many,-,TRBV6-2/TRBV6-3,CASSQFLQDAGEQYF,TGTGCCAGCAGTCAATTCTTACAGGATGCGGGCGAGCAGTACTTC
TRBJ2-5,many,-,TRBV28,CASSFGLQETQYF,TGTGCCAGCAGTTTCGGGTTACAAGAGACCCAGTACTTC
TRBJ2-2,many,-,TRBV27,CASSPGLEIGELFF,TGTGCCAGCTCCCCGGGCCTAGAGATAGGGGAGCTGTTTTTT
TRBJ1-1,few,-,TRBV28,CASSPPGADDEAFF,TGTGCCAGCAGTCCACCAGGGGCCGACGATGAAGCTTTCTTT
TRBJ2-7,-,-,TRBV19,CASSNWYSYEQYF,TGTGCCAGTAGTAACTGGTATTCCTACGAGCAGTACTTC
TRBJ2-1,many,-,TRBV30,CAWSVYNEQFF,TGTGCCTGGAGTGTCTACAATGAGCAGTTCTTC
TRBJ2-7,many,TRBD2,TRBV3-1,CASSGVMREGSYEQYF,TGTGCCAGCAGCGGGGTGATGCGGGAGGGATCCTACGAGCAGTACTTC
TRBJ1-1,few,TRBD1,TRBV5-1,CASSLVGQGSTEAFF,TGCGCCAGCAGCTTGGTGGGACAGGGGAGCACTGAAGCTTTCTTT
TRBJ2-1,many,-,TRBV7-2,CASSSASYNEQFF,TGTGCCAGCAGCTCGGCCTCCTACAATGAGCAGTTCTTC
TRBJ2-7,few,TRBD2,TRBV20-1,CSATAGVVEQYF,TGCAGTGCTACCGCGGGAGTCGTGGAGCAGTACTTC
TRBJ1-2,few,-,TRBV27,CASSPLGFGYTF,TGTGCCAGCAGTCCCCTTGGGTTCGGCTACACCTTC
TRBJ2-1,few,-,TRBV24-1,CATSDSFRGSSEQFF,TGTGCCACCAGTGATTCCTTTCGGGGTTCAAGTGAGCAGTTCTTC
TRBJ2-3,-,-,TRBV12-3/TRBV12-4,CASSFDPGASTDTQYF,TGTGCCAGCAGTTTCGATCCGGGAGCGAGCACAGATACGCAGTATTTT
TRBJ2-7,few,-,TRBV11-2,CASSLAGSVSDEQYF,TGTGCCAGCAGCTTAGCCGGATCGGTGTCAGATGAGCAGTACTTC
TRBJ2-5,-,-,TRBV4-2,CASSQDMGWEEVRKTQYF,TGTGCCAGCAGCCAAGATATGGGGTGGGAAGAGGTGCGGAAGACCCAGTACTTC
TRBJ1-5,-,TRBD1,TRBV10-1,CASSVWGQLHSNQPQHF,TGCGCCAGCAGTGTGTGGGGACAGCTTCATAGCAATCAGCCCCAGCATTTT
TRBJ2-7,many,-,TRBV27,CASSLMGGYEQYF,TGTGCCAGCAGTTTAATGGGCGGCTACGAGCAGTACTTC
TRBJ2-3,many,-,TRBV2,CASTRIKDTQYF,TGTGCCAGCACCCGGATCAAGGATACGCAGTATTTT
TRBJ1-1,many,TRBD1,TRBV30,CAWSKPTGVGTEAFF,TGTGCCTGGAGTAAACCGACAGGGGTAGGGACTGAAGCTTTCTTT
TRBJ2-1,-,-,TRBV5-4,CASSPVEDEQFF,TGTGCCAGCAGCCCCGTGGAAGATGAGCAGTTCTTC
TRBJ1-4,many,-,TRBV6-1,CASRAGSQETNEKLFF,TGTGCCAGCAGGGCTGGCTCTCAGGAAACTAATGAAAAACTGTTTTTT
TRBJ2-1,-,-,TRBV25-1,CASTAGTTTGNEQFF,TGTGCCAGCACCGCGGGTACAACGACGGGGAATGAGCAGTTCTTC
TRBJ2-3,few,TRBD2,TRBV20-1,CSASGGVSTDTQYF,TGCAGTGCTAGTGGGGGGGTCAGCACAGATACGCAGTATTTT
TRBJ2-1,few,TRBD2,TRBV11-1,CASSLRTSGESYNEQFF,TGTGCCAGCAGCTTACGGACTAGCGGTGAATCCTACAATGAGCAGTTCTTC
TRBJ2-5,many,-,TRBV20-1,CSAREGREGTQYF,TGCAGTGCTAGAGAGGGACGCGAGGGGACCCAGTACTTC
TRBJ2-7,many,-,TRBV12-3/TRBV12-4,CASTLVEYSYEQYF,TGTGCCAGCACCCTGGTCGAGTACTCCTACGAGCAGTACTTC
TRBJ1-5,many,-,TRBV19,CASSIWGGGDQPQHF,TGTGCCAGTAGTATTTGGGGAGGAGGCGATCAGCCCCAGCATTTT
TRBJ2-1,many,TRBD2,TRBV30,CAWSETSGGAEFF,TGTGCCTGGAGTGAGACTAGCGGGGGTGCGGAGTTCTTC